Below, 16 T cell receptor beta chains from the same sample are listed, as sequenced in a study of T cell responses to AZD1222 COVID-19 vaccine. Produced via immunoSEQ multiplex PCR; TCRdb's table is partial and in-frame only. Among 65,000 to 85,000 clones listed, about 88% were seen once. Sequencing used peripheral blood, obtained on day 0 of AZD1222 vaccination. These receptors were obtained from an adult in good health.

This clone occurred a few times. The rearrangement joins TRBV12-5 to TRBJ1-3; D ambiguous. The CDR3 totals 13 residues. Trimming removed 8 bases from V and 4 bases from J, with 12 bases in between. The germline V gene encodes CDR1 LGHNT and CDR2 FRNRAP. In DNA, the CDR3 is TGTGCTAGTAAACAAACCTCGGGAAACACCATATATTTT. This encodes CASKQTSGNTIYF.

The J gene is TRBJ1-2, the V gene TRBV19; TRBD1 aligns across 8 bases. V shed 9 bases and J 7 bases; nucleotides not matched to a gene: 13. The CDR3 sequence is 14 residues long. The germline V gene has CDR1 LNHDA and CDR2 SQIVND (reference sequence). CDR3 nucleotide sequence: TGTGCCAGCGGTCCGGACAGGGAGTCGGGTGGCTACACCTTC. Residues: CASGPDRESGGYTF.

The gene calls are TRBV7-9 and TRBJ2-1; D is tentatively TRBD1 or TRBD2 (5 bases each). CDR1 and CDR2 (germline): SEHNR, FQNEAQ (reference sequence). This CDR3 has 14 residues. The V and J ends lost 8 bases and 4 bases respectively, with 15 bases between them. CDR3 DNA sequence: TGTGCCAGCTCCGTGGGGGATGCATACAATGAGCAGTTCTTC. Translated, it gives CASSVGDAYNEQFF.

V usage is TRBV11-3 and J usage is TRBJ2-1; TRBD2 aligns across 12 bases. The CDR3 loop spans 15 amino acids. Germline V gene sequence: CDR1 SGHNT, CDR2 YENEEA. The V segment lost 5 bases and the J segment 10 bases; nucleotides outside the gene matches: 9. The CDR3 nucleotides are TGTGCCAGCAGCCTCCGACTAGCGGGAGCTAGGGAGCAGTTCTTC. Amino acid sequence: CASSLRLAGAREQFF.

J is TRBJ1-2 and V is TRBV7-9, with TRBD1 matching 7 bases. The CDR3 covers 15 residues. Germline values: CDR1 SEHNR, CDR2 FQNEAQ (reference sequence). V lost 3 bases and J lost 4; bases outside the gene matches: 8. The CDR3, as DNA: TGTGCCAGCAGCTTGAAGGAAGGGGGCTCCTATGGCTACACCTTC. Its protein is CASSLKEGGSYGYTF.

This chain connects TRBV1 to TRBJ2-1. TRBV1 is a known pseudogene. The CDR3 has 16 amino acids. As DNA, the CDR3 is TGCACCAGCAGCCAATCGCGCGAGGGGCCCGTTAATGAGCAGTTCTTC. Translating gives CTSSQSREGPVNEQFF.

The rearrangement links TRBV10-3 to TRBJ1-2; D gene unclear. The germline CDR1 and CDR2 sequences are ENHRY and SYGVKD. The CDR3 is 12 amino acids. Trimming removed 0 bases at V and 6 bases at J, with 5 bases between. CDR3 DNA sequence: TGTGCCATCAGTGAGTCGGGGAATGGCTACACCTTC. As protein: CAISESGNGYTF.

Written as DNA, the CDR3 is TGTGCCAGCAGTTACCGACAGGGTCCGACCCACGAGCAGTACTTC. Translated: CASSYRQGPTHEQYF. The chain employs TRBV6-2 or TRBV6-3 and TRBJ2-7, with 7 bases aligning to TRBD1. CDR1 and CDR2 from the germline V gene are MNHEY and SVGEGT. J gave up 5 bases and V 2 bases, and 9 bases lay outside the gene matches. The CDR3 sequence is 15 residues long.

This chain connects TRBV18 to TRBJ2-7; D is undetermined. The length of the CDR3 is 13 residues. From germline, CDR1 is KGHSH and CDR2 LQKENI. Trimming cost V 2 bases and J 2 bases, with 7 bases left between them. CDR3 amino acids: CASSPARTYEQYF. As DNA, the CDR3 is TGTGCCAGCTCACCAGCGAGAACCTACGAGCAGTACTTC.

CDR3: CASSDAQGINEQYF. The DNA for the CDR3 is TGTGCCAGCAGTGACGCACAGGGGATTAACGAGCAGTACTTC. The chain combines TRBV25-1 with TRBJ2-7, with 7 bases aligning to TRBD1. The V gene's germline CDR1 is MGHDK and CDR2 SYGVNS. Trimming removed 3 bases from V and 5 bases from J; junction bases left unmatched: 7. This CDR3 comprises 14 residues.

The J gene is TRBJ2-2, the V gene TRBV28, with 10 nucleotides matching TRBD2. V gave up 6 bases and J gave up 7 bases; unmatched junction bases: 8. The CDR3 contains 15 residues. The germline CDR1 and CDR2 sequences are MDHEN and SYDVKM. The CDR3 sequence: CASRDSGRLIGELFF. The CDR3 DNA follows: TGTGCCAGCAGAGATAGCGGGAGGTTAATCGGGGAGCTGTTTTTT.

This chain joins TRBV2 and TRBJ1-3; maybe TRBD1 (6 bases). This CDR3 spans 14 amino acids. V gave up 7 bases and J gave up 3 bases, with 13 bases separating them. Per the germline V gene, CDR1 is SNHLY and CDR2 is FYNNEI. The CDR3 DNA is TGTGCCAGCACGCGGGGCAGGGGTGGAAACACCATATATTTT. It specifies CASTRGRGGNTIYF.

In its sample, this clone was seen once. The genes are TRBV12-3 or TRBV12-4 and TRBJ1-4; D is unclear. V dropped 3 bases and J dropped 7 bases, with 9 bases sitting between them. The CDR3 has 13 amino acids. CDR3 residues: CASSFVEGEKLFF. As DNA, the CDR3 is TGTGCCAGCAGTTTTGTGGAGGGTGAAAAACTGTTTTTT.

The V and J genes are TRBV6-5 and TRBJ2-7, with 10 bases that match TRBD1. V shed 7 bases and J 7 bases; nucleotides not matched to a gene: 13. Germline loops: CDR1 MNHEY, CDR2 SVGAGI. The CDR3 has 15 residues. The CDR3 here is CASTSGTGEILEQYV. The CDR3 DNA follows: TGTGCCAGCACCTCCGGGACAGGGGAGATCCTAGAGCAGTACGTC.

This clone was detected only once. V gene TRBV12-3 or TRBV12-4 combines with J gene TRBJ2-5, with D possibly matching TRBD2 (6 bases). The CDR3 spans 13 residues. Trimming pared 3 bases from V and 10 bases from J, leaving 15 bases between. The CDR3 here is CASSFFGSSGQYF. The CDR3 DNA sequence: TGTGCCAGCAGTTTCTTCGGGAGCTCCGGCCAGTACTTC.

J is TRBJ2-7 and V is TRBV27, with a possible D match to TRBD1 (5 bases). Germline V gene lookup returns CDR1 MNHEY and CDR2 SMNVEV (reference sequence). V lost 5 bases to trimming and J lost 3 bases, with 17 bases between them. The CDR3 is 15 residues long. CDR3 sequence: CASSPEGVLVYEQYF. In DNA, the CDR3 is TGTGCCAGCAGTCCCGAAGGGGTCCTTGTCTACGAGCAGTACTTC.